This T cell receptor (beta chain) was identified during a study of blood T cells in healthy people across ages (dated by TCRdb to about 2015). Turning to the overall study: In model experiments, roughly one uniquely barcoded TCR beta cDNA molecule per two T cells was captured by template switching. To track age-related changes in TCR beta repertoire diversity, the study relied on deep sequencing normalized with unique cDNA molecular identifiers. Two additional independent replicas of 1 million unique cDNA reads from the same blood draw were analyzed for two donors (one aged 18 to 30 and one aged 80 or older). Four age groups were formed from the donors: young (average about 16 years), middle-aged (approximately 40), aged (under 70) and long-lived (around 80). What the study reported, not specific to this receptor: Total diversity estimates from one million sequenced T cells were considered lower bounds and underestimates. The CMV infection status of donors was not known, potentially confounding age-related changes in expanded clonotypes. Since profiling was done on bulk unsorted PBMCs, naive and antigen-experienced compartments could not be conclusively compared. Compared with the aged group, the long-lived group had more naive CD4+ T cells, fewer expanded clones and increased TCR diversity, a pattern suggesting age selection. Observed TCR beta diversity per million T cells fell roughly linearly with age, and a significant reduction was already apparent by age about 36. There was a strong correlation between observed TCR beta diversity and the percentage of naive T cells measured by flow cytometry.

Donors were a few dozen systemically healthy Caucasian individuals from Russia aged roughly 6 to 95 years. Each donor gave 8 to 10 milliliters of peripheral blood, collected into EDTA-treated Vacutainer tubes. Ficoll-Paque density-gradient centrifugation was used to isolate PBMCs, with at least 7 million per sample. Trizol reagent was used to extract total RNA from the PBMCs, yielding at least 5 micrograms per sample. For every donor, flow cytometry on a PBMC aliquot measured the percentage of naive CD45RAhigh/CD27high T cells. In regard to this clonotype: No cognate antigen has been identified for it. Base qualities were left out, and no much larger clone turns up one base away.

Sequences MNHNY (CDR1) and SVGAGI (CDR2) are obtained from the germline V gene (reference sequence). The CDR3, cysteine through phenylalanine, is 16 amino acids long. Only the CDR3 portion is preserved as DNA: 48 bases, with reading frame beginning at the first base. For this chain, trimming is 0 bases at the V end and 7 bases at the J end, and the number of junction bases without a gene match is 8. The method behind the library was 5' RACE. For sequencing, an Illumina HiSeq 2500 was employed. A second PCR of roughly 6 to 11 cycles was run with a J-beta primer mix and a sample-barcoded 5' primer. Each TCR beta cDNA molecule received a unique molecular identifier from a template-switch 5' adaptor carrying 12 random nucleotides. Each sample yielded at least 3 million CDR3-containing paired-end reads. All of the RNA was converted into first-strand cDNA using the Mint cDNA synthesis kit, with a TRBC-specific oligonucleotide serving as the primer. All cDNA was treated with uracil-DNA glycosylase and then went through a first 18-cycle PCR with the universal primers M1SS and BC2_uni_R. The paper's data handling went like this. For normalization, 1 million high-quality reads, each with a distinct molecular identifier, were randomly selected from each sample. Instead of being binned into consensus sequences, reads with shared molecular identifiers were discarded. MiTCR, with a Q25 quality threshold and the strictest error-elimination algorithm, was used for CDR3 identification, clonotype clustering and error correction. Lower-bound total TCR beta diversity was estimated with a nonparametric unseen species model using Euler transformation. TCRdb reprocessed the public reads (quality trimming at Q25 with fastp, clone calling with MiXCR) and kept in-frame beta chains. Rows are combined by CDR3 protein, so each entry shows the most common genes and DNA. Here the V and J calls rest on TCRdb's processing, not on the authors' analysis. The table for this sample lists over 750,000 distinct CDR3 sequences; more than 20% of them were counted only once. The top ten constitute 9.4% of the sample.

The same sample was also studied in work on T cells of mothers and their children. Reported in the second study: Nine systemically healthy Caucasian individuals served as donors, namely three mothers together with their six children. cDNA synthesis used all of the extracted RNA, with 1.5 ug of RNA in each 15 ul reaction. In the second PCR, the M1S primer added sample barcodes and 2-4 random nucleotides. Over 8.5 million TCR beta CDR3 reads came from each mother, compared with approximately 2.8 million reads from each child. Thymic selection similarly shapes TCR recombination output in related and unrelated pairs, with minor effect from inherited differences. Normalized repertoire overlap was always slightly but never significantly higher in related than unrelated mother-child pairs. No persistent microchimeric T cell clones were detected, at a sensitivity of approximately 110 clones per million clonotypes. In the study, deep NGS was used to compare the TCR beta repertoires of mothers and children, and features distinguishing related mother-child pairs from unrelated individuals were sought. The mean age was roughly 40 +/- 4 years for the mothers and about 12 +/- 4 years for the children. Libraries were sequenced on Illumina HiSeq 2000 with 100+100 nt paired-end reads after adapter ligation with NEBNext reagents. To avoid cross-contamination, the mother libraries and the child libraries were prepared a month apart and sequenced in separate runs. Each donor had between about 450,000 and 2,200,000 distinct TCR beta clonotypes identified. Naive TCR beta clonotypes were estimated from low-frequency clonotypes matched to each donor's FACS-determined naive share, without sorting.

The chain links TRBV6-6 with TRBJ1-5; 8 of the junction bases match TRBD1. The sequenced material came from blood. The receptor's source is a boy aged 5-17 years in good health. The DNA reads as follows: TGTGCCAGCAGTTACTCAGCAGGGGGCCAAAACCAGCCCCAGCATTTT. This gives the protein CASSYSAGGQNQPQHF.